This T cell receptor (beta chain) emerged from a study of T cells expressing NK-cell markers. The overall study: Sorted CD3+CD56+NKG2C+, CD3+CD56+NKG2C- and CD3+CD56-NKG2C+ T cells provided the TCR beta repertoires.

TCRdb reprocessed the 5' RACE reads, keeping one entry per CDR3 protein, no DNA. This repertoire comprises around 550,000 distinct CDR3 sequences; its ten largest clones make up roughly 3.6%. Study results and limitations: Certain NKG2C+ T cell clones were expanded, and their HCMV specificity remained unclear. The CD3+CD56-NKG2C+ fraction of four donors was likewise dominated by these clonotypes.

Germline loops: CDR1 MNHEY, CDR2 SMNVEV (reference sequence). There are 15 residues in the CDR3. Concerning this clonotype itself: Its cognate antigen is unknown.

The V call is TRBV27, the J call TRBJ2-1; checking the TCRdb D call of TRBD2 is not possible without DNA. The specimen was blood T cells: a sorted CD56 or NKG2C T cell subset, CD4+ or CD8+ T cells, or bulk PBMC T cells (not recorded which). The sequence was collected from a man between 18 and 35 years old in good health. The CDR3 sequence is CASSYGGGWGPEQFF.